Listed here is a single T cell receptor beta chain. TCRdb's copy holds only in-frame clones and misses some; the assay was immunoSEQ multiplex PCR. The data contain about 140,000 clones, 75% to 85% of them singletons. This specimen comes from a study of blood T cell repertoires in COVID-19. The V gene's germline CDR1 is SGHVS and CDR2 FQNEAQ. The germline V and J ends were trimmed by 3 bases and 1 base, with 12 bases remaining between them. There are 15 residues in the CDR3. Material for sequencing was peripheral blood. This rearrangement joins TRBV7-8 to TRBJ1-1; tentative D call: TRBD1 (6 bases). This TCR was recovered from an older man who had recovered from COVID-19. CDR3 loop: CASSFTGSENTEAFF. The CDR3 DNA sequence: TGTGCCAGCAGCTTTACAGGGTCTGAGAACACTGAAGCTTTCTTT.